The rows below give T cell receptor beta chains drawn from one sample of a study of CD8+CD57+ T cells in acquired aplastic anemia. TCRdb called the reads again in MiXCR, with one record for every CDR3 protein. The table shows about 180,000 distinct CDR3 sequences, with roughly 65% occurring only once. Material: sorted CD4+, CD8+, or CD8+CD57+ T cells (not recorded which) from PBMCs. The origin of the receptors is a human donor with aplastic anemia. The CDR3 runs from the conserved cysteine through the conserved F or W. D genes are given only for firm matches. The size field is filled for only some rows; it gives once, few, many or a size class.

j_call v_call clone_size d_call cdr3_length cdr3_aa cdr3_nt
TRBJ2-5 TRBV2 - TRBD2 14 CATLGSRGGETQYF TGTGCCACCTTGGGGTCCCGCGGGGGGGAGACCCAGTACTTC
TRBJ2-4 TRBV2 - - 14 CASLVGSEGNIQYF TGTGCCAGCCTAGTGGGTAGCGAGGGAAACATTCAGTACTTC
TRBJ2-5 TRBV7-9 - - 13 CASSLGPGGTQYF TGTGCCAGCAGCTTGGGGCCCGGGGGGACCCAGTACTTC
TRBJ2-5 TRBV7-2 once - 15 CASSLSGQLLETQYF TGTGCCAGCAGCTTAAGTGGACAGCTTTTAGAGACCCAGTACTTC
TRBJ2-7 TRBV5-6 many - 14 CASSLGLEAYEQYF TGTGCCAGCAGCTTGGGACTAGAAGCCTACGAGCAGTACTTC
TRBJ1-1 TRBV12-3/TRBV12-4 once - 14 CASSFKSLNTEAFF TGTGCCAGCAGTTTTAAGAGCTTGAACACTGAAGCTTTCTTT
TRBJ2-1 TRBV24-1 - - 14 CATSPEVADNEQFF TGTGCCACCAGTCCAGAGGTAGCGGACAATGAGCAGTTCTTC
TRBJ1-2 TRBV7-2 - TRBD1 15 CASRDRDRGGYGYTF TGTGCCAGCAGGGACCGGGACAGGGGAGGGTATGGCTACACCTTC
TRBJ2-2 TRBV27 few - 15 CASSLFGENTGELFF TGTGCCAGCAGTTTATTCGGGGAGAACACCGGGGAGCTGTTTTTT
TRBJ1-2 TRBV5-4 - - 11 CASSSLSGYTF TGTGCCAGCAGCTCCCTCAGCGGCTACACCTTC
TRBJ2-5 TRBV2 - - 10 CASSERAQYF TGTGCCAGCAGTGAACGGGCCCAGTACTTC
TRBJ1-6 TRBV7-2 - - 14 CASCLSPTGSPLHF TGTGCCAGCTGCTTATCCCCGACTGGGTCGCCCCTCCACTTT
TRBJ2-1 TRBV6-1 many - 15 CASSEWSSSYNEQFF TGTGCCAGCAGTGAATGGTCTAGCTCCTACAATGAGCAGTTCTTC
TRBJ2-7 TRBV19 many TRBD2 15 CASSWGGGLNYEQYF TGTGCCAGTAGTTGGGGCGGGGGGCTGAACTACGAGCAGTACTTC
TRBJ2-7 TRBV11-2 - TRBD1 18 CASSLGVGPGQGAVEQYF TGTGCCAGCAGCTTAGGGGTGGGGCCGGGACAGGGGGCAGTCGAGCAGTACTTC
TRBJ2-2 TRBV25-1 many - 17 CASSDTGQGVFNGELFF TGTGCCAGCAGTGATACAGGGCAGGGTGTTTTCAACGGGGAGCTGTTTTTT
TRBJ2-7 TRBV19 - - 15 CASSPRWGVNYEQYF TGTGCCAGTAGTCCCCGTTGGGGAGTTAACTACGAGCAGTACTTC
TRBJ1-2 TRBV19 - TRBD1 14 CASTFDRAGYGYTF TGTGCCAGTACCTTCGACAGGGCGGGCTATGGCTACACCTTC
TRBJ1-2 TRBV2 - TRBD1 15 CASSQQGAQSYGYTF TGTGCCAGCAGTCAACAGGGGGCGCAGAGCTATGGCTACACCTTC
TRBJ2-2 TRBV9 - - 12 CASSVVTGELFF TGTGCCAGCAGCGTAGTGACAGGGGAGCTGTTTTTT
TRBJ1-6 TRBV9 few - 14 CATAVGSYNSPLHF TGTGCCACCGCAGTGGGTTCCTATAATTCACCCCTCCACTTT
TRBJ2-5 TRBV5-1 few - 15 CASSLRGQNQETQYF TGCGCCAGCAGCTTGAGAGGGCAGAACCAAGAGACCCAGTACTTC
TRBJ2-1 TRBV24-1 - - 16 CATCDIWGSSYSEQFF TGTGCCACCTGTGATATTTGGGGCAGCTCCTACAGTGAGCAGTTCTTC
TRBJ2-5 TRBV7-8 - TRBD1 15 CASSLGTGGITKQYF TGTGCCAGCAGCTTAGGGACAGGGGGAATTACGAAGCAGTACTTC
TRBJ2-1 TRBV19 once - 16 CASSIDSTFSYNEQFF TGTGCCAGTAGTATAGATAGCACCTTCTCCTACAATGAGCAGTTCTTC
TRBJ1-1 TRBV10-3 - - 13 CAIGRGEVSEAFF TGTGCCATCGGAAGGGGTGAGGTCTCTGAAGCTTTCTTT
TRBJ2-7 TRBV7-3 - - 15 CASSLNRATLHEQYF TGTGCCAGCAGCTTAAATCGGGCGACACTCCACGAGCAGTACTTC
TRBJ2-1 TRBV3-1 few TRBD1 13 CASSDRGMREQFF TGTGCCAGCAGCGACAGGGGAATGCGTGAGCAGTTCTTC
TRBJ2-7 TRBV7-8 - TRBD2 16 CASSPPSGREFNEQYF TGTGCCAGCTCACCTCCCAGCGGGAGGGAGTTCAACGAGCAGTACTTC
TRBJ2-7 TRBV19 - - 13 CASATGTLYEQYF TGTGCCAGCGCTACCGGGACTCTTTACGAGCAGTACTTC
TRBJ2-7 TRBV29-1 - TRBD2 12 CSGRTSSYEQYF TGCAGCGGAAGGACTAGCTCCTACGAGCAGTACTTC
TRBJ2-3 TRBV19 many TRBD1 15 CASSIMGQGTDTQYF TGTGCCAGTAGTATAATGGGACAGGGGACAGATACGCAGTATTTT
TRBJ1-2 TRBV15 - - 16 CATSRPTWDTHYGYTF TGTGCCACCAGCAGACCTACCTGGGACACCCACTATGGCTACACCTTC
TRBJ1-1 TRBV10-3 - TRBD1 15 CATKTGGQTNTEAFF TGTGCCACTAAAACAGGGGGCCAAACGAACACTGAAGCTTTCTTT
TRBJ2-4 TRBV7-8 few - 14 CASSLEGGRDIQYF TGTGCCAGCAGCTTAGAGGGGGGCCGGGACATTCAGTACTTC
TRBJ1-1 TRBV11-2 many - 13 CASSLVQGSEAFF TGTGCCAGCAGCTTGGTCCAGGGGTCTGAAGCTTTCTTT
TRBJ2-7 TRBV7-2 - TRBD2 14 CASSLIAGGIEQYF TGTGCCAGCAGCTTAATAGCGGGAGGCATAGAGCAGTACTTC
TRBJ1-2 TRBV19 - TRBD1 15 CASSLGTGGFYGYTF TGTGCCAGTAGTCTTGGGACAGGGGGCTTCTATGGCTACACCTTC
TRBJ2-1 TRBV7-8 - - 13 CASTQGRRNEQFF TGTGCCAGCACACAGGGTCGGAGGAATGAGCAGTTCTTC
TRBJ2-7 TRBV20-1 once - 13 CSASYGARYEQYF TGCAGTGCTAGCTATGGGGCACGGTACGAGCAGTACTTC
TRBJ2-3 TRBV11-2 - TRBD2 20 CASSLYRLAGDGVSTDTRYF TGTGCCAGCAGCTTATATCGGCTAGCGGGGGACGGGGTCTCGACAGATACGCGGTATTTT
TRBJ2-3 TRBV24-1 few - 15 CATSDSSVASYTQYF TGTGCCACCAGTGATAGTAGCGTGGCCTCTTATACGCAGTATTTT
TRBJ1-2 TRBV20-1 - TRBD1 16 CSARLHRDRVAYGYTF TGCAGTGCTAGACTACACCGGGACAGGGTGGCCTATGGCTACACCTTC
TRBJ2-1 TRBV7-8 few TRBD2 16 CASNALAGRHDPEQFF TGTGCCAGCAACGCACTAGCGGGGCGGCACGACCCTGAGCAGTTCTTC
TRBJ1-2 TRBV19 - - 13 CASTDGQTYGYTF TGTGCCAGTACCGATGGACAGACCTATGGCTACACCTTC
TRBJ2-3 TRBV9 many TRBD2 15 CASSAGGLMADTQYF TGTGCCAGCAGCGCGGGGGGGCTGATGGCAGATACGCAGTATTTT
TRBJ1-4 TRBV7-3 few - 13 CASSLLGLEKLFF TGTGCCAGCAGCTTGTTGGGGCTTGAAAAACTGTTTTTT
TRBJ2-7 TRBV19 - - 13 CASRGVGTYEQYF TGTGCCAGCAGGGGGGTGGGTACCTACGAGCAGTACTTC
TRBJ2-7 TRBV2 once TRBD1 14 CASRRDRSSYEQYF TGTGCCAGCAGGCGGGACAGGTCCTCCTACGAGCAGTACTTC
TRBJ1-6 TRBV9 - - 15 CASSVGTAVNSPLHF TGTGCCAGCAGCGTAGGGACAGCCGTGAATTCACCCCTCCACTTT
TRBJ1-5 TRBV19 many - 13 CASSILQGEPQHF TGTGCCAGTAGTATTTTACAGGGAGAGCCCCAGCATTTT
TRBJ2-7 TRBV7-3 - - 14 CASSLAGRGNEQYF TGTGCCAGCAGCTTAGCAGGTCGGGGCAACGAGCAGTACTTC
TRBJ1-1 TRBV24-1 - - 14 CATSDRGSNTEAFF TGTGCCACCAGTGACAGGGGCTCGAACACTGAAGCTTTCTTT
TRBJ2-1 TRBV7-2 - TRBD1 14 CASSFQGGRNEQFF TGTGCCAGCAGCTTCCAAGGGGGCCGGAATGAGCAGTTCTTC
TRBJ2-2 TRBV7-7 once - 12 CASRGGTGELFF TGTGCCAGCAGGGGAGGAACCGGGGAGCTGTTTTTT